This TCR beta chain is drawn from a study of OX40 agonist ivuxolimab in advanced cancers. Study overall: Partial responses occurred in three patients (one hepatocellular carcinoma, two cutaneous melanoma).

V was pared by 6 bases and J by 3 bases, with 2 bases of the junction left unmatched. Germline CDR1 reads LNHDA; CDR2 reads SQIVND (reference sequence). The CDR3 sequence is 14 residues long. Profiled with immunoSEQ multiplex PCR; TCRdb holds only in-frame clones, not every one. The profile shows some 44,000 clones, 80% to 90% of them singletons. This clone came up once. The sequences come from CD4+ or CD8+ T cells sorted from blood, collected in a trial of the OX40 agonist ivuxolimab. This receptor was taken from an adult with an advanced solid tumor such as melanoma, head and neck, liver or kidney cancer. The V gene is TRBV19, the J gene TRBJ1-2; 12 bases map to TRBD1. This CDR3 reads CASRGTGGDYGYTF. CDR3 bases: TGTGCCAGTAGGGGGACAGGGGGCGACTATGGCTACACCTTC.